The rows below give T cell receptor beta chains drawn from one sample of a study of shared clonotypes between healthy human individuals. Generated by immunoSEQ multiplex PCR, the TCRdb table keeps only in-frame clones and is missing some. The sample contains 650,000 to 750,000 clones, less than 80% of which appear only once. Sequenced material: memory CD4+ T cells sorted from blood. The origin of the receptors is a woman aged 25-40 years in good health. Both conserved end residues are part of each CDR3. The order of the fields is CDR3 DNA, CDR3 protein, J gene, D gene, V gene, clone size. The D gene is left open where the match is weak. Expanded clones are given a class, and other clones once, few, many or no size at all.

CDR3 DNA: TGTGCCAGCAACCCGTCGAGGGGGCGCATGGTCAATGGCTACACCTTC
CDR3 protein: CASNPSRGRMVNGYTF
J gene: TRBJ1-2
D gene: TRBD1
V gene: TRBV27
clone size: once

CDR3 DNA: TGTGCTAGTGGTTTGGTACTGCCCGCGGGGGAGGAGTATGGCTACACCTTC
CDR3 protein: CASGLVLPAGEEYGYTF
J gene: TRBJ1-2
D gene: -
V gene: TRBV12-5
clone size: -

CDR3 DNA: TGTGCCAGCAGGGCCGGGACAGGGGGGTGGACTGAAGCTTTCTTT
CDR3 protein: CASRAGTGGWTEAFF
J gene: TRBJ1-1
D gene: TRBD1
V gene: TRBV27
clone size: many

CDR3 DNA: TGTGCCAGCAGCCAAGAGTGGGGGAACACTGAAGCTTTCTTT
CDR3 protein: CASSQEWGNTEAFF
J gene: TRBJ1-1
D gene: -
V gene: TRBV4-2
clone size: -

CDR3 DNA: TGTGCCAGTAATCGGGCGACAGGTCATAACTCTGGGGCCAACGTCCTGACTTTC
CDR3 protein: CASNRATGHNSGANVLTF
J gene: TRBJ2-6
D gene: -
V gene: TRBV19
clone size: few

CDR3 DNA: TGCGCCAGCAGCTTGGCCTCGGACAGGGTTAGTATGTACGAGCAGTACTTC
CDR3 protein: CASSLASDRVSMYEQYF
J gene: TRBJ2-7
D gene: TRBD1
V gene: TRBV5-1
clone size: -

CDR3 DNA: TGTGCCAGCAGCTTGGGACAGTTCTACGAGCAGTACTTC
CDR3 protein: CASSLGQFYEQYF
J gene: TRBJ2-7
D gene: TRBD1
V gene: TRBV4-2
clone size: -

CDR3 DNA: TGTGCCAGCAGGAAACAGGGCCTGAACACTGAAGCTTTCTTT
CDR3 protein: CASRKQGLNTEAFF
J gene: TRBJ1-1
D gene: -
V gene: TRBV6-1
clone size: -

CDR3 DNA: TGTGCCAGCAGCAGGGACTACAACACCGGGGAGCTGTTTTTT
CDR3 protein: CASSRDYNTGELFF
J gene: TRBJ2-2
D gene: TRBD2
V gene: TRBV7-3
clone size: -

CDR3 DNA: TGTGCCAGCAGACATACCGGGACACGGAACAGTCGCCAGCCCCAGCATTTT
CDR3 protein: CASRHTGTRNSRQPQHF
J gene: TRBJ1-5
D gene: -
V gene: TRBV28
clone size: -

CDR3 DNA: TGTGCCAGCTCACCTTTACGGGAGTACGAGCAGTACTTC
CDR3 protein: CASSPLREYEQYF
J gene: TRBJ2-7
D gene: -
V gene: TRBV18
clone size: few

CDR3 DNA: TGTGCCTGGCACTTAAACTATGGCTACACCTTC
CDR3 protein: CAWHLNYGYTF
J gene: TRBJ1-2
D gene: -
V gene: TRBV30
clone size: -

CDR3 DNA: TGCAGCGCCACCTTGGACGGGGGCTCTGGAAACACCATATATTTT
CDR3 protein: CSATLDGGSGNTIYF
J gene: TRBJ1-3
D gene: -
V gene: TRBV29-1
clone size: -

CDR3 DNA: TGTGCCAGCAGCTTAGATCTCGGCGATTACTACGAGCAGTACTTC
CDR3 protein: CASSLDLGDYYEQYF
J gene: TRBJ2-7
D gene: -
V gene: TRBV11-1
clone size: -

CDR3 DNA: TGTGCCAGCAGTTCAACCCGAGCCGGGACTAGACCCTACGAGCAGTACTTC
CDR3 protein: CASSSTRAGTRPYEQYF
J gene: TRBJ2-7
D gene: TRBD2
V gene: TRBV28
clone size: -

CDR3 DNA: TGTGCCAGCAGCTTAGATCGTAATGGGGGAGCTTTCTTT
CDR3 protein: CASSLDRNGGAFF
J gene: TRBJ1-1
D gene: -
V gene: TRBV11-2
clone size: -

CDR3 DNA: TGTGCCACCCAGGCCAGGGACAACACTGAAGCTTTCTTT
CDR3 protein: CATQARDNTEAFF
J gene: TRBJ1-1
D gene: -
V gene: TRBV15
clone size: -

CDR3 DNA: TGTGCCAGCAGCGTAGTGACGGGAGGGACAGATACGCAGTATTTT
CDR3 protein: CASSVVTGGTDTQYF
J gene: TRBJ2-3
D gene: TRBD2
V gene: TRBV9
clone size: -

CDR3 DNA: TGTGCCAGCAGCTTAACCAAGGGGGCCGAGGCCGAGCAGTACTTC
CDR3 protein: CASSLTKGAEAEQYF
J gene: TRBJ2-7
D gene: TRBD1
V gene: TRBV7-3
clone size: -

CDR3 DNA: TGTGCCAGCAGTCCCTTGGATACGCAGTATTTT
CDR3 protein: CASSPLDTQYF
J gene: TRBJ2-3
D gene: -
V gene: TRBV2
clone size: -

CDR3 DNA: TGCGCCAGCAGCCAAGATTTGTGGAAACTGTTTTTT
CDR3 protein: CASSQDLWKLFF
J gene: TRBJ1-4
D gene: -
V gene: TRBV4-1
clone size: -

CDR3 DNA: TGCGCCAGCAGCCAGCCCGGGACTGCCTATGGCTACACCTTC
CDR3 protein: CASSQPGTAYGYTF
J gene: TRBJ1-2
D gene: -
V gene: TRBV4-1
clone size: -

CDR3 DNA: TGCGCCAGCAGCTTACAGGGGGCAGAGACCCAGTACTTC
CDR3 protein: CASSLQGAETQYF
J gene: TRBJ2-5
D gene: TRBD1
V gene: TRBV5-1
clone size: few

CDR3 DNA: TGTGCCAGCAGTGCAGAACAGGGGACCCAGCCCCAGCATTTT
CDR3 protein: CASSAEQGTQPQHF
J gene: TRBJ1-5
D gene: TRBD1
V gene: TRBV27
clone size: -

CDR3 DNA: TGTGCCAGCAGCTTAAGGCAGGCCCCCTACGAGCAGTACTTC
CDR3 protein: CASSLRQAPYEQYF
J gene: TRBJ2-7
D gene: -
V gene: TRBV7-2
clone size: -

CDR3 DNA: TGTGCCTGGAGTGGTGGGGCGGAGACCCAGTACTTC
CDR3 protein: CAWSGGAETQYF
J gene: TRBJ2-5
D gene: -
V gene: TRBV30
clone size: -